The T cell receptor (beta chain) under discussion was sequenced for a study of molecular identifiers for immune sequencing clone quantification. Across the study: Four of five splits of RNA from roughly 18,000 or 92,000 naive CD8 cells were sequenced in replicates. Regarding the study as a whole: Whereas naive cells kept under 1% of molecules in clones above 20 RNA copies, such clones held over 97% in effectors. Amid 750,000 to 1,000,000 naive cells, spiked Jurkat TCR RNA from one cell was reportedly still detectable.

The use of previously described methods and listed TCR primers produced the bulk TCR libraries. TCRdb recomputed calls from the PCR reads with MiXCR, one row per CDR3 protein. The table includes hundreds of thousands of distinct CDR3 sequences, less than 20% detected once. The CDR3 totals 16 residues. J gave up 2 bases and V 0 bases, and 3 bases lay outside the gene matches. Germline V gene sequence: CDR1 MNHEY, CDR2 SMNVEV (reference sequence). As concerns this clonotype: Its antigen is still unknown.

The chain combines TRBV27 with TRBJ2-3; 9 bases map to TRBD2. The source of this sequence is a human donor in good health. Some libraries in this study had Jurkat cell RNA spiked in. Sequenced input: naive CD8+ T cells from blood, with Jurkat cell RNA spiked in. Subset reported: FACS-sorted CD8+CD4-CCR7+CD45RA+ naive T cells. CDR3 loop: CASSLSTSGFTDTQYF. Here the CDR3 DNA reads TGTGCCAGCAGTTTATCGACTAGCGGTTTCACAGATACGCAGTATTTT.